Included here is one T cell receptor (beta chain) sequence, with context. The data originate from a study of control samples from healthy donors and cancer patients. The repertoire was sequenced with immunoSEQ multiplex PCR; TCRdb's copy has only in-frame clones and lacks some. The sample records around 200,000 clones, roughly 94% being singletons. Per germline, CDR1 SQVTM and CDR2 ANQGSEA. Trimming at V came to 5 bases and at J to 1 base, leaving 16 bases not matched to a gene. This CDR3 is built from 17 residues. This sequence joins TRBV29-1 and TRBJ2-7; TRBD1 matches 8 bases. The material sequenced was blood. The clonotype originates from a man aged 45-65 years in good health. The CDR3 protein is CSVRQGAVGGLSYEQYF. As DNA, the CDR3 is TGCAGCGTTCGCCAGGGGGCCGTCGGGGGTCTTTCCTACGAGCAGTACTTC.